Given below is one T cell receptor (beta chain) in context. No antigen is known for it. No much larger clone is present one base from it, and per-base qualities are unavailable. The sample is drawn from a study of blood T cell repertoires in COVID-19 (dated by TCRdb to the early 2020s). Regarding the study in general: Samples covering the acute and convalescent phases of COVID-19 were provided by collaborators in the United States, Italy and Spain. Samples were obtained from the ongoing ImmuneRACE study (first 160 participants) and from 950 to 1,500 subjects provided by 6 global collaborators. The material from the prospective study consisted of cDNA or gDNA derived from T cells, B-cell-depleted T cells, or PBMCs. Where HLA class I and class II types were available, the types were taken from metadata supplied by the sample provider, not from assay-based typing. Subjects who had been exposed to COVID-19, were actively infected with it, or had recovered from it provided the deeply sampled blood TCRbeta repertoires that made up the dataset. The repertoires were made available in a free public database intended to serve as a resource for research on the immune response to SARS-CoV-2. A de-identified subject ID, COVID-19 status, age in years and sex were almost always included in the sample metadata. Results and caveats for the whole study, not just this receptor: The amount of clinical and demographic metadata varied by source and participant and was provided uncurated.

Participants in the prospective study were enrolled through a virtual design, were aged roughly 18 to 95 years, and lived in about two dozen United States geographic areas. In the prospective study, cohorts were assigned on the basis of participant-reported clinical history obtained from a screening survey and a study questionnaire. Recovered participants in ImmuneRACE Cohort 3 were defined as having two consecutive negative NP/OP PCR tests, clearance from a healthcare professional, or resolution of symptoms. In the prospective study, whole blood, serum and a nasopharyngeal or oropharyngeal swab were collected from each participant by mobile phlebotomists. Participants in the prospective study had the option to provide additional blood draws and questionnaires over a roughly 2-month period. Prospective study blood samples were shipped either frozen or at room temperature before DNA extraction.

V loses 4 bases of germline sequence and J loses 1 base, and the interval between the two ends is 14 bases. Sequences LNHDA (CDR1) and SQIVND (CDR2) are obtained from the germline V gene (reference sequence). The CDR3 covers 15 residues, taking in both the cysteine and the phenylalanine. Left in the record is the CDR3 DNA by itself, 45 bases read in frame from the first base. The immunoSEQ Assay, a bias-controlled multiplex PCR, was used to amplify TCRbeta CDR3 regions from genomic DNA. The authors' analysis ran thus. The number of nucleated cells in each sample was estimated by amplification of reference gene primers within the assay. Sequence reads were collapsed and filtered to measure the absolute abundance of every unique TCRbeta CDR3 rearrangement. For each sample, productive Simpson clonality was calculated as the square root of Simpson's diversity index over productive rearrangements. TCRdb limited this immuneACCESS table to in-frame rearrangements with V and J called. A share of clones is missing; checked studies link under half to unresolved V genes, and the rest is unexplained. That table is the source of V, J and clone size, and D and trimming were worked out from the DNA. The sample includes approximately 280,000 clones, with roughly 89% observed a single time. The top ten constitute roughly 6.3% of the sample.

Sequencing input: PBMCs or T cells enriched from blood (not recorded which). This receptor was identified in a woman aged 40 to 50 who had recovered from COVID-19. The rearranged segments are TRBV19 and TRBJ2-7, and TRBD2 may be the D gene, going by 5 matching bases. The CDR3: CASSNGQRLSYEQYF. The nucleotide sequence reads as follows: TGTGCCAGTAGTAATGGCCAGCGGCTTTCCTACGAGCAGTACTTC.